This T cell receptor beta chain was observed in a study of blood T cells in healthy people across ages. General study points: Samples with more naive T cells showed higher observed beta diversity. Naive CD4+ cell counts and diversity both ran higher in long-lived than in aged donors. Naive and antigen-experienced cells could not be conclusively compared, given unsorted PBMCs.

PCR was performed a second time for 7 to 11 cycles using a sample-barcoded 5' primer and a J-beta primer mix. Tagging of each cDNA molecule was performed by a template-switch adaptor with 12 random nucleotides. TCRdb reprocessed the 5' RACE reads via MiXCR and lists one record per CDR3 protein. Of about 830,000 distinct CDR3 sequences in the sample, under 80% are singletons; the top ten hold 25% to 30%. On this clonotype itself: Antigen unknown.

This receptor was identified in a man aged 30 to 39 in good health. Sequencing input: blood.

In DNA form, the CDR3 reads TGCGCCAGCAGCCAAGAACTGGGACGGAAAAATTCACCCCTCCACTTT. It translates to CASSQELGRKNSPLHF. The chain carries TRBV4-3 and TRBJ1-6, with D maybe TRBD1 (5 bases). The germline gives CDR1 LGHNA, CDR2 YSLEER. This CDR3 contains 16 residues. V dropped 0 bases and J dropped 7 bases, with 13 bases sitting between them.